A single sample is the source of the 11 T cell receptor beta chains below, sequenced in a study of T cells in Graves' hyperthyroidism and ophthalmopathy. What was amplified from RNA transcripts were TCR beta CDR3 regions. The TCR CDR3 first-round RT-PCR relied on the HTBI primer set. One entry per CDR3 protein, called by TCRdb with MiXCR from the multiplex PCR reads. This sample yields around 600,000 distinct CDR3 sequences, of which 16% are seen a single time; about 3.5% belongs to the top ten. What was sequenced was blood. The source of these receptors is a woman between 40 and 55 years old with Graves' ophthalmopathy.

There are many counts of this clonotype. The rearrangement joins TRBV12-3 or TRBV12-4 to TRBJ1-1; D is possibly TRBD1 (6 bases). The CDR3 consists of 12 residues. Trimming stripped 5 bases from V and 5 bases from J, with 9 bases between. The CDR3 region is CASSRTVTEAFF. Here the CDR3 DNA reads TGTGCCAGCAGTCGGACAGTAACTGAAGCTTTCTTT.

This clonotype came up many times. This rearrangement joins TRBV3-1 to TRBJ2-1, with 11 bases aligning to TRBD2. From germline, CDR1 is LGHDT and CDR2 YNNKEL (reference sequence). The junction had 8 bases not matched to a gene; V was cut back by 0 bases and J by 7 bases. CDR3 size: 17 residues. The CDR3 region has the DNA TGTGCCAGCAGCCAAGAAAGACTAGCGGGGTTGGGGAATGAGCAGTTCTTC. This encodes CASSQERLAGLGNEQFF.

This clonotype has just a few counts. The chain has TRBV7-2 and TRBJ2-7; D unclear. The germline gives CDR1 SGHTA, CDR2 FQGNSA. V was clipped by 0 bases and J by 3 bases, with 15 bases between them. There are 16 residues in the CDR3. As DNA, the CDR3 is TGTGCCAGCAGCTTAGCTTCTGGACCAAACGTCTACGAGCAGTACTTC. Protein product: CASSLASGPNVYEQYF.

This clonotype was seen ten or more times. The chain is built from TRBV11-2 and TRBJ1-4, with 8 bases fitting TRBD1. J was trimmed by 7 bases and V by 3 bases; bases with no gene match: 7. The CDR3 covers 15 residues. Germline CDR1 reads SGHAT; CDR2 reads FQNNGV. CDR3 sequence: CASSFTGGSREKLFF. The CDR3 DNA reads TGTGCCAGCAGCTTCACAGGGGGGAGTCGTGAAAAACTGTTTTTT. The whole variable domain, filled in from reference TRBV11-2 and TRBJ1-4, reads EAGVAQSPRYKIIEKRQSVAFWCNPISGHATLYWYQQILGQGPKLLIQFQNNGVVDDSQLPKDRFSAERLKGVDSTLKIQPAKLEDSAVYLCASSFTGGSREKLFFGSGTQLSVL.

This clonotype was seen only a few times. CDR3 residues: CAWASPGQGYEQYF. CDR3 nucleotide sequence: TGTGCCTGGGCCAGTCCGGGACAGGGCTACGAGCAGTACTTC. The chain employs TRBV30 and TRBJ2-7, with 9 bases that match TRBD1. Germline V gene sequence: CDR1 GTSNPN, CDR2 SVGIG (reference sequence). The length of the CDR3 is 14 residues. With 5 bases clipped from V and 3 bases from J, the junction kept 8 bases outside the gene matches.

V gene TRBV12-3 or TRBV12-4 combines with J gene TRBJ1-3; D is perhaps TRBD1 (5 bases). The V gene lost 7 bases and the J gene lost 4 bases, with 11 bases spanning the gap. The CDR3 consists of 13 residues. The CDR3 is CASTGGAGNTIYF. The CDR3 DNA sequence: TGTGCCAGCACGGGGGGAGCGGGAAACACCATATATTTT.

This clonotype was counted at least ten times. This sequence joins TRBV18 and TRBJ2-1; 7 positions match TRBD2. Trimming at V came to 0 bases and at J to 4 bases, leaving 6 bases not matched to a gene. The CDR3 runs 16 residues. Germline V gives CDR1 KGHSH, CDR2 LQKENI. The CDR3 bases are TGTGCCAGCTCACCACCAATCCTAGCGGATTACAATGAGCAGTTCTTC. Translating it yields CASSPPILADYNEQFF.

With regard to this clonotype: A much larger clone lies a single base off, so this may be a read error. This chain connects TRBV6-2 or TRBV6-3 to TRBJ1-2; tentatively, D is TRBD1 (5 bases). The CDR3 length is 13 residues. Per the germline V gene, CDR1 is MNHEY and CDR2 is SVGEGT. The CDR3: CASSFQGDYGYAF. In DNA form, the CDR3 reads TGTGCCAGCAGTTTCCAGGGTGACTATGGCTACGCCTTC.

The V call is TRBV4-2, the J call TRBJ2-5, with TRBD2 identical over 13 bases. V dropped 4 bases and J dropped 3; count of bases not matched to a gene: 5. This CDR3 is built from 16 residues. Germline V gives CDR1 LGHNA, CDR2 YNFKEQ. For the CDR3, the DNA is TGTGCCAGCAGCCGGGGGACTAGCGGGGCCGAAGAGACCCAGTACTTC. It yields the protein CASSRGTSGAEETQYF.

This clonotype was recorded at least ten times. The CDR3 loop is CASSPNSGEYNEQFF. The DNA for the CDR3 is TGTGCCAGCTCACCAAATAGCGGGGAATACAATGAGCAGTTCTTC. The genes are TRBV18 and TRBJ2-1; 8 positions match TRBD2. From germline, CDR1 is KGHSH and CDR2 LQKENI. This CDR3 is built from 15 residues. Losses at the gene ends were 2 bases for V and 4 bases for J; bases not matched to a gene: 4.

V is TRBV12-3 or TRBV12-4 and J is TRBJ2-4; tentatively, D is TRBD2 (6 bases). Deletions cut 6 bases from V and 1 base from J, with 16 bases between. The CDR3 covers 16 residues. The CDR3 region is CASSPGGTGAKNIQYF. The CDR3 DNA follows: TGTGCCAGCAGCCCCGGCGGGACGGGGGCCAAAAACATTCAGTACTTC.